This T cell receptor beta chain is from a study of CD8 T cells in ankylosing spondylitis. In this sample, this clonotype turned up a few times. Its antigen is as yet unknown. The authors made TCR beta libraries by quantitative 5'-RACE with molecular barcodes. TCRdb redid the calling of the 5' RACE reads with MiXCR, one entry per CDR3 protein. The table includes around 440,000 distinct CDR3 sequences, roughly a sixth detected once. Findings and limits, study-wide: Researchers report that disease-linked clones proved CD8+ and relatively rare in peripheral blood. Disease-associated clones were reportedly significantly overrepresented in matched ankylosing spondylitis synovial fluid. A motif of 7 to 9 highly homologous TCR beta variants was seen as apparently characteristic of ankylosing spondylitis blood. Earlier reports found some motif variants in synovial fluid and blood in reactive arthritis.

This sequence originates from a male donor with ankylosing spondylitis. Sequenced material: blood, either unsorted or a sorted T cell fraction (not recorded which).

CDR3 in DNA: TGTGCCAGCAGCGAGAGCGGGAGTGGCACAGATACGCAGTATTTT. This encodes CASSESGSGTDTQYF. The V call is TRBV11-2, the J call TRBJ2-3, with 8 bases matching TRBD2. The V segment lost 5 bases and the J segment 1 base; nucleotides outside the gene matches: 5. The CDR3 has 15 residues. CDR1 is SGHAT and CDR2 is FQNNGV in the germline V gene.